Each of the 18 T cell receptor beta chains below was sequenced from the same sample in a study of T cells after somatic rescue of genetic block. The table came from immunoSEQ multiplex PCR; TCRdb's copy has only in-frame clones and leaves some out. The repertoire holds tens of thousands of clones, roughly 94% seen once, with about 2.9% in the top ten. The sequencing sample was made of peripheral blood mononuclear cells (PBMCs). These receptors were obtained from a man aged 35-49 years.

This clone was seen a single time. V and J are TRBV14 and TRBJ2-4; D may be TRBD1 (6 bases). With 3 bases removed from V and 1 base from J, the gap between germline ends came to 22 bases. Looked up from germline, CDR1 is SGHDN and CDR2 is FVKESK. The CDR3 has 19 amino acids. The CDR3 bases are TGTGCCAGCAGCCAGAGGACAAGGGCAGGGGACGGGGCCAAAAACATTCAGTACTTC. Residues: CASSQRTRAGDGAKNIQYF.

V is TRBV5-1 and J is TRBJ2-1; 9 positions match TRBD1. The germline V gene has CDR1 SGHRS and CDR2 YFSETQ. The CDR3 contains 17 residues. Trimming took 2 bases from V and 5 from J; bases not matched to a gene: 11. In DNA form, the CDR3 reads TGCGCCAGCAGCTTACCGACGGGACAGGGATTCAACAATGAGCAGTTCTTC. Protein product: CASSLPTGQGFNNEQFF.

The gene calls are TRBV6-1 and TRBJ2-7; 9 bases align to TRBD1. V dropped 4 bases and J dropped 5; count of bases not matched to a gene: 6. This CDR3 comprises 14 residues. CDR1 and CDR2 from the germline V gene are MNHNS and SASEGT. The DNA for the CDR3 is TGTGCCAGCAGTGGCGGACAGGGGATCCACGAGCAGTACTTC. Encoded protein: CASSGGQGIHEQYF.

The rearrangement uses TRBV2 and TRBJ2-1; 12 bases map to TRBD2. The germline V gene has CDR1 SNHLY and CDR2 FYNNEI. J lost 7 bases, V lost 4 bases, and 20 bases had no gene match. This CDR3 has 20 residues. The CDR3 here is CASSGLPSGGAGGLLNEQFF. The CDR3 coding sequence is TGTGCCAGCAGTGGCCTTCCTAGCGGGGGGGCCGGTGGATTGTTGAATGAGCAGTTCTTC. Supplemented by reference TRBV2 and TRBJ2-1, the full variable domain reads EPEVTQTPSHQVTQMGQEVILRCVPISNHLYFYWYRQILGQKVEFLVSFYNNEISEKSEIFDDQFSVERPDGSNFTLKIRSTKLEDSAMYFCASSGLPSGGAGGLLNEQFFGPGTRLTVL.

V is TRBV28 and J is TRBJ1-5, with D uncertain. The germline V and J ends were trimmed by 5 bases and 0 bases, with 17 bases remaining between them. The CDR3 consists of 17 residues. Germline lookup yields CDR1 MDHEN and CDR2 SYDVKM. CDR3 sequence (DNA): TGTGCCAGCAGTCCTTCCGGCATCTTTTATAGCAATCAGCCCCAGCATTTT. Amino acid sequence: CASSPSGIFYSNQPQHF.

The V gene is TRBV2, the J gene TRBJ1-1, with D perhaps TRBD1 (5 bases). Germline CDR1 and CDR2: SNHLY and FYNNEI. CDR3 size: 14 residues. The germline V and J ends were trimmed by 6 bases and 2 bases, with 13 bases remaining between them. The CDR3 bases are TGTGCCAGCAGCCAAGGACACCCCAACACTGAAGCTTTCTTT. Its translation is CASSQGHPNTEAFF.

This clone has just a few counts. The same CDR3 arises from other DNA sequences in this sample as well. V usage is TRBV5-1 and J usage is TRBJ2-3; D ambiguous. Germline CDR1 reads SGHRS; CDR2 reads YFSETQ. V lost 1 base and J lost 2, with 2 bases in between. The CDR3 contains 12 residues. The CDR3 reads CASSLTTDTQYF. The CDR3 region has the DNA TGCGCCAGCAGCTTGACCACAGATACGCAGTATTTT.

The chain's CDR3 is CASSSFSGSTDTQYF. In DNA form, the CDR3 reads TGTGCCAGCAGCAGCTTTAGCGGCTCCACAGATACGCAGTATTTT. The chain employs TRBV5-4 and TRBJ2-3; tentatively, D is TRBD2 (6 bases). The CDR3 consists of 15 residues. V was clipped by 4 bases and J by 2 bases, with 14 bases between them. The germline V gene has CDR1 SGHNT and CDR2 YYREEE (reference sequence).

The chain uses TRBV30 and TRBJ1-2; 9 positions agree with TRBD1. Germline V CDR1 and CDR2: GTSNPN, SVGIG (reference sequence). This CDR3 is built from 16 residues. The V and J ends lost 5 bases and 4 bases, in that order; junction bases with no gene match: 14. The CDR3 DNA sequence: TGTGCCTGGTTCCCAGGACCGGGACAGGGATCCTATGGCTACACCTTC. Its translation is CAWFPGPGQGSYGYTF.

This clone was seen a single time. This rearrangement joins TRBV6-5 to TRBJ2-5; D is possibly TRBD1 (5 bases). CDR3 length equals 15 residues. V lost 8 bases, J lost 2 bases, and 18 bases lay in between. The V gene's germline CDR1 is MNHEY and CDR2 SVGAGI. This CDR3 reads CASSGRASRQETQYF. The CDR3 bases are TGTGCCAGCTCTGGCAGGGCGTCGAGGCAAGAGACCCAGTACTTC.

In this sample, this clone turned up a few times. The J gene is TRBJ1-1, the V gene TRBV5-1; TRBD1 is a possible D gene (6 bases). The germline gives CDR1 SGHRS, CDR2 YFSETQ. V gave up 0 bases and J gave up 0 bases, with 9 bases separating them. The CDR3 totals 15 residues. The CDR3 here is CASSLGGQMNTEAFF. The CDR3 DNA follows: TGCGCCAGCAGCTTGGGAGGACAGATGAACACTGAAGCTTTCTTT. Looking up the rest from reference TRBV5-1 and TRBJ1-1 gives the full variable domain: KAGVTQTPRYLIKTRGQQVTLSCSPISGHRSVSWYQQTPGQGLQFLFEYFSETQRNKGNFPGRFSGRQFSNSRSEMNVSTLELGDSALYLCASSLGGQMNTEAFFGQGTRLTVV.

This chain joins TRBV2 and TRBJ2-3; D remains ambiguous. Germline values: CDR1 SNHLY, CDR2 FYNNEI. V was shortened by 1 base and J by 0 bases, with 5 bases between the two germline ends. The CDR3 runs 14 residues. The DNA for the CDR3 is TGTGCCAGCAGTGAAGAGGCGAGCACAGATACGCAGTATTTT. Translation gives CASSEEASTDTQYF.

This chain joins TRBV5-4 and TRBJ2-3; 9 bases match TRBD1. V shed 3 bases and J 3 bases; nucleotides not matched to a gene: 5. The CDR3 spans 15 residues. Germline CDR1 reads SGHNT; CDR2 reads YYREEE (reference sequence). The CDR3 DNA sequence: TGTGCCAGCAGCTCCCCGGGACAGGGAACAGATACGCAGTATTTT. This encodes CASSSPGQGTDTQYF.

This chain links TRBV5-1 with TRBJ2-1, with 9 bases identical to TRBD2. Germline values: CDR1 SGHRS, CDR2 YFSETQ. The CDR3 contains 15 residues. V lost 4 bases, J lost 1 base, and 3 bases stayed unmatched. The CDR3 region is CASSPTSGSYNEQFF. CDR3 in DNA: TGCGCCAGCAGCCCGACTAGCGGATCCTACAATGAGCAGTTCTTC.

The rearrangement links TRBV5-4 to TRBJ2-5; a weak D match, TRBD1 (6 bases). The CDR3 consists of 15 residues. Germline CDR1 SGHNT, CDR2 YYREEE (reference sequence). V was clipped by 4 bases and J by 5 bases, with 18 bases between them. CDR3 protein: CASSKMTGSLETQYF. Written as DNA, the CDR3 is TGTGCCAGCAGCAAAATGACAGGCTCCTTGGAGACCCAGTACTTC.

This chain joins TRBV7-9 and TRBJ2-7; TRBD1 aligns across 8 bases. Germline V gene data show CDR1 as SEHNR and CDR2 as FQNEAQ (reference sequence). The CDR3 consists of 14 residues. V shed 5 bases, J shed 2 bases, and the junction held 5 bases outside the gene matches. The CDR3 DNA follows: TGTGCCAGCAGCCCCCAGACAGGGGCCTACGAGCAGTACTTC. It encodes CASSPQTGAYEQYF.

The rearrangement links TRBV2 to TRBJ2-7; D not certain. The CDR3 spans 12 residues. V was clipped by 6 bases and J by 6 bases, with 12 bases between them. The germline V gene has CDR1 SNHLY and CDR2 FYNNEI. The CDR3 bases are TGTGCCAGCAGCGGCATTGGGCGCGAGCAGTACTTC. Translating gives CASSGIGREQYF.

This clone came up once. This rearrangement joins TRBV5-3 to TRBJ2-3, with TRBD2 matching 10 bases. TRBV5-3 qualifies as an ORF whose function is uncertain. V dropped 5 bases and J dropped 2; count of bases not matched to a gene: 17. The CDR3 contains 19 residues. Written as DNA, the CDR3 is TGTGCCAGAAGTTATTTAGCGGGAGGCCCCTACTATTCCACAGATACGCAGTATTTT. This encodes CARSYLAGGPYYSTDTQYF.